The 6 T cell receptor beta chains presented below share a single source sample, sequenced in a study of response to subunit inactivated influenza vaccine. TCRdb reprocessed the RT-PCR reads via MiXCR and lists one record per CDR3 protein. The sample lists about 610,000 distinct CDR3 sequences, 11% to 15% seen once, with around 10% in the top ten. Material: PBMCs from blood, obtained approximately 13 days after vaccination. The source is a man aged 50 or older who received an inactivated influenza vaccine.

This clonotype has a count of ten or more. The chain is built from TRBV2 and TRBJ2-3; 8 nucleotides line up with TRBD1. Germline values: CDR1 SNHLY, CDR2 FYNNEI. After removal of 5 bases from V and 1 base from J, the junction contained 8 bases not matched to a gene. The CDR3 spans 16 residues. This chain's CDR3 is CASSRAGGAGTDTQYF. CDR3 sequence (DNA): TGTGCCAGCAGTAGAGCAGGGGGCGCGGGCACAGATACGCAGTATTTT.

This chain joins TRBV28 and TRBJ2-3; D call uncertain. The V gene lost 7 bases and the J gene lost 1 base, with 15 bases spanning the gap. The CDR3 has 15 residues. Germline CDR1 MDHEN, CDR2 SYDVKM. The CDR3 bases are TGTGCCAGCAACGGACCCACAAGTGGCACAGATACGCAGTATTTT. Encoded protein: CASNGPTSGTDTQYF.

This clonotype was detected only once. The V call is TRBV11-2, the J call TRBJ2-7; 7 bases fit TRBD1. The germline CDR1 and CDR2 sequences are SGHAT and FQNNGV. V shed 3 bases, J shed 7 bases, and the junction held 12 bases outside the gene matches. This CDR3 region has 15 residues. The CDR3, as DNA: TGTGCCAGCAGCTTCCGGGCGAGGGGGCTGCAAGAGCAGTACTTC. As protein: CASSFRARGLQEQYF.

There are a few counts of this clonotype. The CDR3 here is CATQDRDHEQYF. The DNA of the CDR3 is TGTGCCACCCAGGACAGGGATCACGAGCAGTACTTC. The chain is built from TRBV28 and TRBJ2-7; 8 nucleotides align to TRBD1. The CDR3 is 12 amino acids. Germline V gives CDR1 MDHEN, CDR2 SYDVKM. After removal of 10 bases from V and 5 bases from J, the junction contained 7 bases not matched to a gene.

The chain links TRBV20-1 to TRBJ1-2, with unresolved D. Trimming cost V 1 base and J 5 bases, with 11 bases left between them. Looked up from germline, CDR1 is DFQATT and CDR2 is SNEGSKA (reference sequence). The CDR3 is made up of 13 amino acids. CDR3 nucleotide sequence: TGCAGTGCTAGAGCACCTCCAGCGTATGGCTACACCTTC. It specifies CSARAPPAYGYTF.

V is TRBV5-1 and J is TRBJ1-5, with D tentatively TRBD1 (6 bases). CDR1 is SGHRS and CDR2 is YFSETQ in the germline V gene. Deletions cut 1 base from V and 5 bases from J, with 13 bases between. The CDR3 has 15 amino acids. The CDR3 region has the DNA TGCGCCAGCAGCTTGATCGGGGGCCGCGATCAGCCCCAGCATTTT. It codes for CASSLIGGRDQPQHF.